The T cell receptor (beta chain) described here comes from a study of T cell responses to AZD1222 COVID-19 vaccine. Turning to the study itself: Pooled together were second doses at about 4 or about 12 weeks.

Comment on this clone: The antigen remains undetermined.

This CDR3 comprises 15 residues. Germline CDR1 is LGHDT and CDR2 is YNNKEL (reference sequence). V lost 4 bases to trimming and J lost 3 bases; unmatched junction nucleotides: 9. Study outcomes and limitations: Dominant at 160-218 and 743-854, vaccine-associated CD4 TCRs also spanned spike. Clonal diversity was possibly underestimated, and the donors were mostly white British, with more females. Of spike-specific TCRs, nearly half reportedly target regions left unmutated in variants.

Sequencing used immunoSEQ multiplex PCR; TCRdb keeps in-frame clones, though not all of them. The data show around 130,000 clones, with roughly 87% seen just once and 1.5% held by the top ten. This material consisted of peripheral blood, taken on day 0 of AZD1222 vaccination. This TCR was sampled from an adult in good health. The J gene is TRBJ2-7, the V gene TRBV3-1 (or the pseudogene TRBV3-2), with TRBD2 matching over 7 bases. DNA of the CDR3: TGTGCCAGCAGCCCCGGGAGCGGGGCGAACTACGAGCAGTACTTC. It is translated as CASSPGSGANYEQYF.